This T cell receptor (beta chain) was captured by sequencing in a study of blood T cell repertoires in COVID-19. About the study: Sites across the United States, Italy and Spain contributed samples from acute and convalescent COVID-19.

Recruited during active infection, patients (from Seattle) were subsequently followed longitudinally. Per the study methods: Estimation of nucleated cell counts relied on the amplification of reference gene primers. Sequencing was performed with immunoSEQ multiplex PCR; in TCRdb, only in-frame clones are kept and a portion is missing. That table is the source of V, J and clone size, and D and trimming were worked out from the DNA. The table includes roughly 210,000 clones, 80% to 90% detected once. The TCR comes from a woman of 80 years or more with COVID-19, enrolled during active disease. Sequences were obtained from peripheral blood.

The CDR3 coding sequence is TGCAGTGCTATCGGGTACACCATATATTTT. Its protein is CSAIGYTIYF. This chain connects TRBV20-1 to TRBJ1-3; the D is unclear. The germline gives CDR1 DFQATT, CDR2 SNEGSKA (reference sequence). V was pared by 4 bases and J by 8 bases, with 6 bases between. This CDR3 contains 10 residues.